This T cell receptor beta chain stems from a study of cytomegalovirus exposure and HLA in healthy donors. This clone showed up just once. Its antigen is undetermined. Nominal health characterized the donors when sampled, though unrecorded immune exposures were likely. The PCR used 60 Vbeta and 13 Jbeta primers. Assay used: immunoSEQ multiplex PCR; TCRdb lists only in-frame clones, some missing. The sample contains around 140,000 clones, around four fifths of which appear only once. Overall study findings and caveats: In a later analysis, TCR beta V- and J-gene trimming was associated with a missense DCLRE1C variant. Clonal expansion was found to be greater in HLA-associated TCR beta chains than in equally common others in a later analysis.

Deletions cut 10 bases from V and 6 bases from J, with 19 bases between. From germline, CDR1 is MGHDK and CDR2 SYGVNS. The CDR3 contains 14 residues. Sequenced sample: PBMCs. The sequence came from a female donor in good health and CMV-seronegative. This rearrangement joins TRBV25-1 to TRBJ1-5, with TRBD1 as a possible D gene (6 bases). The CDR3 coding sequence is TGTGCCATCCAGAGGGGGGGTCTAAGTCAGCCCCAGCATTTT. As protein: CAIQRGGLSQPQHF.